This T cell receptor beta chain originates from a study of T cells in localized non-small cell lung cancer. Profiled with immunoSEQ multiplex PCR; TCRdb holds only in-frame clones, not every one. Of roughly 15,000 clones in the sample, 90% were seen once. Findings and caveats of the study: Uninvolved adjacent lung had the highest recorded T cell clonality, with tumor below it. A median of approximately 57 clones ranked among the top 100 in tumor appeared in adjacent lung.

Losses at the gene ends were 1 base for V and 4 bases for J; bases not matched to a gene: 24. CDR3 size: 23 residues. CDR1 SGHRS and CDR2 YFSETQ come from the germline V gene. Of note for this clone: Its antigen is unknown.

The chain carries TRBV5-1 and TRBJ2-6, with 9 bases fitting TRBD2. The sequence was collected from a woman aged 40-70 years with stage III lung adenocarcinoma. Material: peripheral blood mononuclear cells, obtained before any cancer treatment. DNA of the CDR3: TGCGCCAGCAGCTTGTCCCCGGCGGGGGGGGCGAACATTGGGGTCTTCGGGGCCAACGTCCTGACTTTC. It codes for CASSLSPAGGANIGVFGANVLTF. The variable domain in full, completed from reference TRBV5-1 and TRBJ2-6, reads KAGVTQTPRYLIKTRGQQVTLSCSPISGHRSVSWYQQTPGQGLQFLFEYFSETQRNKGNFPGRFSGRQFSNSRSEMNVSTLELGDSALYLCASSLSPAGGANIGVFGANVLTFGAGSRLTVL.